The 20 T cell receptor beta chains in this list originate from one sample, sequenced in a study of blood T cell repertoires in COVID-19. Profiling relied on immunoSEQ multiplex PCR, and the TCRdb table lists in-frame clones only, not all of them. Seen here are fewer than 500,000 clones, over 75% observed once, and the top ten hold approximately 1.2%. Material: PBMCs or T cells enriched from blood (not recorded which). The source is a man aged 25-45 years who had recovered from COVID-19.

This chain links TRBV12-3 or TRBV12-4 with TRBJ2-7; D might be TRBD1 (6 bases). This CDR3 has 12 residues. Trimming took off 5 bases at V and 7 bases at J, with 12 bases between the two ends. The CDR3 is CASSVTGGEQYF. The CDR3 region has the DNA TGTGCCAGCAGTGTGACAGGTGGGGAGCAGTACTTC.

The genes are TRBV30 and TRBJ1-5; 7 nucleotides align to TRBD1. CDR1 and CDR2 (germline): GTSNPN, SVGIG (reference sequence). CDR3 length: 12 residues. V dropped 8 bases and J dropped 4; count of bases not matched to a gene: 5. The DNA for the CDR3 is TGTGCCGGACAACAGGGGAATCAGCCCCAGCATTTT. Translated, it gives CAGQQGNQPQHF.

This clone turned up a few times. The chain joins TRBV6-2 or TRBV6-3 to TRBJ2-7; possible D gene TRBD2, 6 bases. Trimming left V 4 bases short and J 0 bases short, with 28 bases between. The CDR3 consists of 20 residues. CDR1 is MNHEY, CDR2 SVGEGT, per germline. The CDR3 sequence is CASSSPEVTGGSLTSYEQYF. DNA of the CDR3: TGTGCCAGCAGTTCTCCGGAGGTTACCGGGGGAAGCCTTACCTCCTACGAGCAGTACTTC.

Details on this clone: The same CDR3 arises from other DNA sequences in this sample as well. V gene TRBV9 combines with J gene TRBJ2-3; D remains ambiguous. The CDR3 has 13 amino acids. V was clipped by 0 bases and J by 3 bases, with 5 bases between them. CDR1 SGDLS and CDR2 YYNGEE come from the germline V gene. The CDR3 DNA sequence: TGTGCCAGCAGCGTAGGGCCAACAGATACGCAGTATTTT. Its protein product is CASSVGPTDTQYF. Combining the CDR3 with reference TRBV9 and TRBJ2-3 gives the whole variable domain DSGVTQTPKHLITATGQRVTLRCSPRSGDLSVYWYQQSLDQGLQFLIQYYNGEERAKGNILERFSAQQFPDLHSELNLSSLELGDSALYFCASSVGPTDTQYFGPGTRLTVL.

This clone was seen more than once but under ten times. The gene calls are TRBV14 and TRBJ1-2, with D unclear. The CDR3 is made up of 12 amino acids. In germline, CDR1 is SGHDN, CDR2 FVKESK. Trimming shortened V by 4 bases and J by 8 bases, and 11 bases separated the two germline ends. The CDR3 loop is CASSPGRWGYTF. For the CDR3, the DNA is TGTGCCAGCAGCCCGGGTCGGTGGGGCTACACCTTC. The full variable domain, its missing parts supplied by reference TRBV14 and TRBJ1-2, is EAGVTQFPSHSVIEKGQTVTLRCDPISGHDNLYWYRRVMGKEIKFLLHFVKESKQDESGMPNNRFLAERTGGTYSTLKVQPAELEDSGVYFCASSPGRWGYTFGSGTRLTVV.

V gene TRBV7-6 combines with J gene TRBJ1-6; 9 nucleotides line up with TRBD1. Germline values: CDR1 SGHVS, CDR2 FNYEAQ. V dropped 3 bases and J dropped 8; count of bases not matched to a gene: 5. This CDR3 is built from 15 residues. CDR3 bases: TGTGCCAGCAGCTTGGGACAGGGAGGTTATTCACCCCTCCACTTT. It specifies CASSLGQGGYSPLHF. Using reference TRBV7-6 and TRBJ1-6 for the parts outside the CDR3, the full variable domain is GAGVSQSPRYKVTKRGQDVALRCDPISGHVSLYWYRQALGQGPEFLTYFNYEAQQDKSGLPNDRFSAERPEGSISTLTIQRTEQRDSAMYRCASSLGQGGYSPLHFGNGTRLTVT.

The chain joins TRBV7-2 to TRBJ2-3; D is uncertain. Germline V lookup: CDR1 SGHTA, CDR2 FQGNSA. V gave up 5 bases and J gave up 2 bases, with 11 bases separating them. The CDR3 spans 14 residues. CDR3 nucleotide sequence: TGTGCCAGCAGCCCACCCGCGAACACAGATACGCAGTATTTT. Its translation: CASSPPANTDTQYF.

The rearrangement uses TRBV10-3 and TRBJ2-7; possibly TRBD1 for D (6 bases). Germline CDR1 ENHRY, CDR2 SYGVKD. This CDR3 is built from 15 residues. Trimming took 4 bases from V and 3 from J, leaving 16 bases between them. The CDR3 region has the DNA TGTGCCATCAGTGGCAAACAGGGTTATGGCTACGAGCAGTACTTC. Translated, it gives CAISGKQGYGYEQYF.

V and J are TRBV7-8 and TRBJ1-6; 9 nucleotides align to TRBD1. J was trimmed by 7 bases and V by 1 base; bases with no gene match: 5. This CDR3 is built from 16 residues. Looked up from germline, CDR1 is SGHVS and CDR2 is FQNEAQ. In DNA, the CDR3 is TGTGCCAGCAGCTTAGTAGAGGGACAGGGAAATTCACCCCTCCACTTT. Its translation is CASSLVEGQGNSPLHF.

This clone turned up a few times. This chain connects TRBV7-3 to TRBJ2-6, with 8 bases aligning to TRBD1. Germline trimming cut 5 bases from V and 0 bases from J; bases unmatched to any gene: 6. The germline CDR1 and CDR2 sequences are SGHTA and FQGTGA. The CDR3 runs 17 residues. CDR3 DNA sequence: TGTGCCAGCAGCCCGGGACAGGTACACTCTGGGGCCAACGTCCTGACTTTC. As protein: CASSPGQVHSGANVLTF.

The chain uses TRBV27 and TRBJ1-2; D remains unclear. CDR3 length: 15 amino acids. The germline V gene has CDR1 MNHEY and CDR2 SMNVEV (reference sequence). Trimming cost V 2 bases and J 4 bases, with 14 bases left between them. The CDR3 nucleotides are TGTGCCAGCAGTTTAGGGTCCGTCGGAGGCTATGGCTACACCTTC. This sequence encodes CASSLGSVGGYGYTF.

Only one count was recorded for this clone. This chain uses TRBV5-6 with TRBJ2-7; 8 nucleotides match TRBD1. The CDR3 runs 14 residues. Germline CDR1 and CDR2: SGHDT and YYEEEE. V was clipped by 0 bases and J by 3 bases; unmatched bases: 2. The CDR3 protein is CASSLVDRVYEQYF. The DNA of the CDR3 is TGTGCCAGCAGCTTGGTGGACAGGGTCTACGAGCAGTACTTC.

The CDR3 spells CASSLGADNYGYTF. The CDR3 DNA reads as TGTGCCAGCAGCTTAGGAGCGGATAATTATGGCTACACCTTC. The chain is built from TRBV7-8 and TRBJ1-2; D unresolved. Germline CDR1 SGHVS, CDR2 FQNEAQ. CDR3 size: 14 residues. The germline V and J ends were trimmed by 1 base and 5 bases, with 11 bases remaining between them.

V gene TRBV4-1 combines with J gene TRBJ2-7; maybe TRBD2 (5 bases). Per the germline V gene, CDR1 is MGHRA and CDR2 is YSYEKL. The germline V and J ends were trimmed by 1 base and 3 bases, with 7 bases remaining between them. The CDR3 runs 13 residues. CDR3 in amino acids: CASSQGEYYEQYF. The CDR3 region has the DNA TGCGCCAGCAGCCAAGGGGAGTACTACGAGCAGTACTTC.

The J gene is TRBJ2-7, the V gene TRBV12-3 or TRBV12-4; 9 nucleotides agree with TRBD1. The V segment lost 6 bases and the J segment 2 bases; nucleotides outside the gene matches: 2. The CDR3 has 13 amino acids. CDR3 sequence reads: CASRRTGAYEQYF. For the CDR3, the DNA is TGTGCCAGCAGGAGGACAGGGGCCTACGAGCAGTACTTC.

The chain has TRBV2 and TRBJ2-1; TRBD2 is a possible D gene (7 bases). Germline-derived CDR1 and CDR2 are SNHLY and FYNNEI. The CDR3 contains 13 residues. The V end was cut by 6 bases, the J end by 6 bases, with 12 bases between. The CDR3 DNA sequence: TGTGCCAGCAGGGCGGGGGCTCCCAATGAGCAGTTCTTC. Its translation: CASRAGAPNEQFF. Filled out from reference TRBV2 and TRBJ2-1, the complete variable domain reads EPEVTQTPSHQVTQMGQEVILRCVPISNHLYFYWYRQILGQKVEFLVSFYNNEISEKSEIFDDQFSVERPDGSNFTLKIRSTKLEDSAMYFCASRAGAPNEQFFGPGTRLTVL.

The chain employs TRBV7-9 and TRBJ2-1; 9 nucleotides line up with TRBD2. With 1 base clipped from V and 5 bases from J, the junction kept 6 bases outside the gene matches. Germline V CDR1 and CDR2: SEHNR, FQNEAQ (reference sequence). The CDR3 sequence is 16 residues long. The CDR3 DNA is TGTGCCAGCAGCTTAGTTTCTAGCGGGGTAAACAATGAGCAGTTCTTC. Translation gives CASSLVSSGVNNEQFF.

This clone was counted once. The gene calls are TRBV7-6 and TRBJ2-3, with 15 nucleotides matching TRBD2. Germline trimming cut 5 bases from V and 0 bases from J; bases unmatched to any gene: 15. Germline V gene sequence: CDR1 SGHVS, CDR2 FNYEAQ. The CDR3 is made up of 21 amino acids. CDR3 sequence reads: CASSRGLAGGPKGQSTDTQYF. The CDR3 DNA follows: TGTGCCAGCAGCCGGGGACTAGCGGGGGGACCAAAAGGTCAAAGCACAGATACGCAGTATTTT.

The chain couples TRBV11-1 to TRBJ2-7, with 10 bases that match TRBD1. This CDR3 has 13 amino acids. Trimming took 6 bases from V and 4 from J; bases not matched to a gene: 3. Germline CDR1 reads SGHAT; CDR2 reads FQDESV (reference sequence). CDR3 amino acids: CASRGQGRYEQYF. The CDR3, as DNA: TGTGCCAGCAGGGGACAGGGGCGATACGAGCAGTACTTC.

The chain is built from TRBV19 and TRBJ2-3; 15 bases are a match to TRBD2. Germline values: CDR1 LNHDA, CDR2 SQIVND (reference sequence). The V and J ends lost 8 bases and 6 bases, in that order; junction bases with no gene match: 12. The CDR3 spans 17 residues. CDR3 region: CASGDRTSGGARDTQYF. DNA for the CDR3: TGTGCCAGTGGCGATCGGACTAGCGGGGGGGCCCGTGATACGCAGTATTTT.